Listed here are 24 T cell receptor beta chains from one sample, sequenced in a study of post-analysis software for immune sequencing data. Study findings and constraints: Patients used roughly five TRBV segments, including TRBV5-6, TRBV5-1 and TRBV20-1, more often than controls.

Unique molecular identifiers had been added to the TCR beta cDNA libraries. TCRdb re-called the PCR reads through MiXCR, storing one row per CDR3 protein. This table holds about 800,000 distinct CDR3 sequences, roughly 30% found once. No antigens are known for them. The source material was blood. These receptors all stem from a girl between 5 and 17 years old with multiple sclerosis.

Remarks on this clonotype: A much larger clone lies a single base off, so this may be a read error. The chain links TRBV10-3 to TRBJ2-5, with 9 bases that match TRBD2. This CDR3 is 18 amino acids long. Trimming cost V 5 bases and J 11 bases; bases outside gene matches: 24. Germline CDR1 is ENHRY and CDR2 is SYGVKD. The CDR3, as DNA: TGTGCCATCAGTCAGAAGGGTAGCGGGAGTGGTTTTTTGTGGGAGCAGTACTTC. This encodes CAISQKGSGSGFLWEQYF.

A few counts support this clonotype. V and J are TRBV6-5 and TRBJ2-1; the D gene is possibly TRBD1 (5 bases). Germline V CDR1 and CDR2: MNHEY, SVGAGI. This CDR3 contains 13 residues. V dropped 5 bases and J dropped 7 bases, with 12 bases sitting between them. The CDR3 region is CASSPYRKNEQFF. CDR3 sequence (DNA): TGTGCCAGCAGTCCGTACAGGAAGAATGAGCAGTTCTTC.

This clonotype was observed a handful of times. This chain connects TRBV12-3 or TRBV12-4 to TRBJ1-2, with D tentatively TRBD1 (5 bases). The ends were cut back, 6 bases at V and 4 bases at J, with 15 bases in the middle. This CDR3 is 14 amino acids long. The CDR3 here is CASRGGRSSYGYTF. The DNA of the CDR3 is TGTGCCAGCAGGGGGGGACGGTCCTCCTATGGCTACACCTTC.

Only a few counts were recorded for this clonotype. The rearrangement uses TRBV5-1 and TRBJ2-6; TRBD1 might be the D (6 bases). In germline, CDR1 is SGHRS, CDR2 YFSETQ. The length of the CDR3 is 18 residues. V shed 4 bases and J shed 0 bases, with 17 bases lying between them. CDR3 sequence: CASSPGTSIYSGANVLTF. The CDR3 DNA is TGCGCCAGCAGCCCCGGGACAAGCATTTACTCTGGGGCCAACGTCCTGACTTTC.

DNA of the CDR3: TGCGCCAGCAGCCAAGATACAGCCAGGGGTGGGATAACTAACTATGGCTACACCTTC. The encoded protein is CASSQDTARGGITNYGYTF. The genes are TRBV4-1 and TRBJ1-2, with D maybe TRBD1 (6 bases). This CDR3 has 19 amino acids. The germline CDR1 and CDR2 sequences are MGHRA and YSYEKL. Trimming removed 0 bases from V and 0 bases from J, with 20 bases in between.

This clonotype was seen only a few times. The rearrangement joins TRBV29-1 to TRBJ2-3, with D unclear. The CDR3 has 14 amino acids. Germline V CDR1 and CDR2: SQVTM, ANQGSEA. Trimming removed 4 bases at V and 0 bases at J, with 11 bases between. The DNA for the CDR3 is TGCAGCGTTGTTGGGCTCAGCAGCACAGATACGCAGTATTTT. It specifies CSVVGLSSTDTQYF.

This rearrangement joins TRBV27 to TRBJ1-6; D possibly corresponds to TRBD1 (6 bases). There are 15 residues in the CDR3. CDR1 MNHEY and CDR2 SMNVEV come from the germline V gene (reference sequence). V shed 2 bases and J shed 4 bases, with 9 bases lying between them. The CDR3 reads CASSLGGQYNSPLHF. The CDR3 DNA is TGTGCCAGCAGTTTAGGAGGACAGTATAATTCACCCCTCCACTTT.

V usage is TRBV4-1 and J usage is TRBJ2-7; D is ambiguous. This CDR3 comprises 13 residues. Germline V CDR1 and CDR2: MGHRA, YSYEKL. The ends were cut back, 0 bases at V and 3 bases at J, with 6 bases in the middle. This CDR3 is CASSQDRIYEQYF. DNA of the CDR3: TGCGCCAGCAGCCAAGACCGGATCTACGAGCAGTACTTC.

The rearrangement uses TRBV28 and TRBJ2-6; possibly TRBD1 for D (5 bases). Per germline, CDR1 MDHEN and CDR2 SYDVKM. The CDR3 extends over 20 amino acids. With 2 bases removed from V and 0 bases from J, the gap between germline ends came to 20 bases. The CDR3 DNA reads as TGTGCCAGCAGTTTACTCTGGGGTGGGGCCACCAGCTCTGGGGCCAACGTCCTGACTTTC. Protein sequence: CASSLLWGGATSSGANVLTF. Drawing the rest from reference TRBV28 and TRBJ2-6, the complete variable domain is DVKVTQSSRYLVKRTGEKVFLECVQDMDHENMFWYRQDPGLGLRLIYFSYDVKMKEKGDIPEGYSVSREKKERFSLILESASTNQTSMYLCASSLLWGGATSSGANVLTFGAGSRLTVL.

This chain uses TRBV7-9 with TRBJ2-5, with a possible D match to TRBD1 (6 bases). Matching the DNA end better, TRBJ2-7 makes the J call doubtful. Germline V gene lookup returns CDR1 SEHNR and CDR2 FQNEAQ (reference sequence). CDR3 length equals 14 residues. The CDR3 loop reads CASSFPGVGYEQYF. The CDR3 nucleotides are TGTGCCAGCAGCTTCCCAGGGGTGGGCTACGAGCAGTACTTC.

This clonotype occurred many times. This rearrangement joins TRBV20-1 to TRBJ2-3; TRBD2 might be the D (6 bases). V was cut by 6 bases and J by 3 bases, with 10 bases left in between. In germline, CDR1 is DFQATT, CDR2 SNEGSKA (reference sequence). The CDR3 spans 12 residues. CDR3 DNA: TGCAGTGCCGCCGGGGGAACAGATACGCAGTATTTT. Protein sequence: CSAAGGTDTQYF.

Written as DNA, the CDR3 is TGTGCCAGCAGCGTAGTGTCAGGCGGGGGAAACAATGAGCAGTTCTTC. Its protein product is CASSVVSGGGNNEQFF. This chain joins TRBV9 and TRBJ2-1; 7 bases align to TRBD2. Germline CDR1 and CDR2: SGDLS and YYNGEE. This CDR3 contains 16 residues. V was pared by 0 bases and J by 5 bases, with 8 bases of the junction left unmatched.

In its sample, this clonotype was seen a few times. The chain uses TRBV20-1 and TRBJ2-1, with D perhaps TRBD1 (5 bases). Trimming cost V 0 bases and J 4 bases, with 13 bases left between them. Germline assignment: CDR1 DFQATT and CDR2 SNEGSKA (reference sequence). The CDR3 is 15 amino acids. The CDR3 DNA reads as TGCAGTGCTAGAGATTCGGCAGGGTGGTACAATGAGCAGTTCTTC. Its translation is CSARDSAGWYNEQFF.

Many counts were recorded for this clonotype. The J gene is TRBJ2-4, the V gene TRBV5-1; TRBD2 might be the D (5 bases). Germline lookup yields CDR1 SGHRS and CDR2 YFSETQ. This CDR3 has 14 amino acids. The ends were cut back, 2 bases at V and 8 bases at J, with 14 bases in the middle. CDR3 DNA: TGCGCCAGCAGCTTCCGGGGTTTGGTGGACATTCAGTACTTC. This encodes CASSFRGLVDIQYF. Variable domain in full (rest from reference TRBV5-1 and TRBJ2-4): KAGVTQTPRYLIKTRGQQVTLSCSPISGHRSVSWYQQTPGQGLQFLFEYFSETQRNKGNFPGRFSGRQFSNSRSEMNVSTLELGDSALYLCASSFRGLVDIQYFGAGTRLSVL.

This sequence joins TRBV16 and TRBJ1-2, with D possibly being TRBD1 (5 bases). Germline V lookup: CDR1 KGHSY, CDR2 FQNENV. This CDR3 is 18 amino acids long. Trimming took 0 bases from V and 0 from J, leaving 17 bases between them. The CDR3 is CASSQSASEPDTNYGYTF. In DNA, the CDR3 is TGTGCCAGCAGCCAATCTGCCTCGGAGCCGGACACTAACTATGGCTACACCTTC.

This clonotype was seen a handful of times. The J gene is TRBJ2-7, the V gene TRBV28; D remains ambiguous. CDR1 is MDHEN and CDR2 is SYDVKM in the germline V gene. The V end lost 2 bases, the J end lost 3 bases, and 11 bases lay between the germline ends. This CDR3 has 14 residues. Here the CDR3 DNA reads TGTGCCAGCAGTTTAGTTCCGCCCTACTACGAGCAGTACTTC. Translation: CASSLVPPYYEQYF.

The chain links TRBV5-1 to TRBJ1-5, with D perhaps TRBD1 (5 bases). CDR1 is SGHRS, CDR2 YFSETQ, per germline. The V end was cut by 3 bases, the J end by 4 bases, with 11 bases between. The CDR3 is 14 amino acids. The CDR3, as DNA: TGCGCCAGCAGCTACGGGGACGGGAATCAGCCCCAGCATTTT. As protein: CASSYGDGNQPQHF.

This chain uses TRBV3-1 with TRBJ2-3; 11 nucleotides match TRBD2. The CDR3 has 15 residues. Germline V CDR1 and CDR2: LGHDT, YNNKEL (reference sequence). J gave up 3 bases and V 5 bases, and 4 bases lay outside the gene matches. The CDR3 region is CASSFRLAGTDTQYF. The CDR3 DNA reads TGTGCCAGCAGCTTTCGACTAGCGGGGACAGATACGCAGTATTTT.

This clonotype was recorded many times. The CDR3 region is CASSRGAGDEQFF. The CDR3 region has the DNA TGCGCCAGCAGCCGAGGAGCGGGAGATGAGCAGTTCTTC. The chain recombines TRBV4-3 with TRBJ2-1; TRBD2 matches at 8 bases. V was pared by 4 bases and J by 8 bases, with 4 bases of the junction left unmatched. The V gene's germline CDR1 is LGHNA and CDR2 YSLEER. This CDR3 is built from 13 residues.

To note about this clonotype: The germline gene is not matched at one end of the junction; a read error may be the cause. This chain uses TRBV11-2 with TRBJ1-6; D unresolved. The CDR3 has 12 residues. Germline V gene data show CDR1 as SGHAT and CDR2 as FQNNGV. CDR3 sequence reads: CASSLDGSPPHF. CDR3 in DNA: TGTGCCAGCAGCTTAGATGGTTCACCCCCCCACTTT.

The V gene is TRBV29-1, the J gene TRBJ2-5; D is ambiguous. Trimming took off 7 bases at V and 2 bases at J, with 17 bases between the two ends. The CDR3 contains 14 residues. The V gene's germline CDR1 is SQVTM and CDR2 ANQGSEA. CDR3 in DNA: TGCAGCGCCGCCGGACGGCTAAGACAAGAGACCCAGTACTTC. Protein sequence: CSAAGRLRQETQYF.

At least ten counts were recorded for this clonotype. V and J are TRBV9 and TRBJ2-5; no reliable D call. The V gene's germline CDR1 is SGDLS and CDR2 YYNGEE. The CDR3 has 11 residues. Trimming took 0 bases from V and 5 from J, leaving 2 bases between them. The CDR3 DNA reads TGTGCCAGCAGCGTAGAGGAGACCCAGTACTTC. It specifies CASSVEETQYF.

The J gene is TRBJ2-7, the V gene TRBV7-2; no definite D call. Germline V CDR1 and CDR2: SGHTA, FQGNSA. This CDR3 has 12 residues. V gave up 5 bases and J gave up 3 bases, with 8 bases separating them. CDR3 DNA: TGTGCCAGCAGCCCCGGGTACTACGAGCAGTACTTC. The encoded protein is CASSPGYYEQYF. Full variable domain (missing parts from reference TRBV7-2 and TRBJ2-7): GAGVSQSPSNKVTEKGKDVELRCDPISGHTALYWYRQSLGQGLEFLIYFQGNSAPDKSGLPSDRFSAERTGGSVSTLTIQRTQQEDSAVYLCASSPGYYEQYFGPGTRLTVT.

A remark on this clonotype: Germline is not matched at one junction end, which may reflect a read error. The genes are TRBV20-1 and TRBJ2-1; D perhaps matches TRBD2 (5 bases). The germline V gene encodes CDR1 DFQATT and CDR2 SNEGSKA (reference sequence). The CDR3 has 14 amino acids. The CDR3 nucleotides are TGCAGTGTTGACGGGATGGGCTCCTACAATGAGCGGTTCTTC. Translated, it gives CSVDGMGSYNERFF.